Below, 22 T cell receptor beta chains from the same sample are listed, as sequenced in a study of blood T cell repertoires in COVID-19. Generated by immunoSEQ multiplex PCR, the TCRdb table keeps only in-frame clones and is missing some. The repertoire has fewer than 150,000 clones, around 90% of them found once; the top ten carry about 4%. The material sequenced was peripheral blood. The receptors shown here come from a woman in her sixties with COVID-19, enrolled during active disease.

The V call is TRBV4-2, the J call TRBJ1-1, with 9 bases lining up with TRBD1. Germline CDR1 LGHNA, CDR2 YNFKEQ. Trimming at V came to 4 bases and at J to 0 bases, leaving 3 bases not matched to a gene. This CDR3 spans 15 amino acids. CDR3 protein: CASSPWTGVNTEAFF. The CDR3 DNA sequence: TGTGCCAGCAGCCCCTGGACAGGGGTGAACACTGAAGCTTTCTTT.

The chain employs TRBV4-1 and TRBJ1-5, with D possibly being TRBD1 (6 bases). The CDR3 spans 16 residues. Trimming left V 0 bases short and J 3 bases short, with 12 bases between. Germline CDR1 reads MGHRA; CDR2 reads YSYEKL. The CDR3 nucleotides read TGCGCCAGCAGCCAAGACCGGGGGGCCCCCAATCAGCCCCAGCATTTT. Translating gives CASSQDRGAPNQPQHF.

In DNA form, the CDR3 reads TGTGCCAGCAGCGGGACAGGGGACGGTACGCAGTATTTT. This translates into CASSGTGDGTQYF. The chain carries TRBV5-5 and TRBJ2-3, with TRBD1 matching over 10 bases. Looked up from germline, CDR1 is SGHKS and CDR2 is YYEKEE (reference sequence). Germline trimming cut 4 bases from V and 8 bases from J; bases unmatched to any gene: 4. The CDR3 spans 13 residues.

Of note for this clone: This sample also contains other DNA sequences that code for the same CDR3. The rearrangement links TRBV18 to TRBJ1-4; D gene ambiguous. Germline assignment: CDR1 KGHSH and CDR2 LQKENI. The CDR3 contains 13 residues. V gave up 6 bases and J gave up 2 bases, with 7 bases separating them. The CDR3 bases are TGTGCCAGCTCGGCGGGGACTAATGAAAAACTGTTTTTT. This gives the protein CASSAGTNEKLFF.

This chain connects TRBV2 to TRBJ2-1, with 9 bases that match TRBD1. CDR1 and CDR2 from the germline V gene are SNHLY and FYNNEI. This CDR3 contains 15 residues. V trimming: 3 bases; J trimming: 8 bases; junction bases outside the gene matches: 8. Here the CDR3 reads CASSDPGQGRDEQFF. The CDR3 nucleotides are TGTGCCAGCAGTGACCCGGGACAGGGAAGGGATGAGCAGTTCTTC.

The chain has TRBV13 and TRBJ1-2; TRBD1 matches 7 bases. From germline, CDR1 is PRHDT and CDR2 FYEKMQ (reference sequence). There are 13 residues in the CDR3. Trimming took 6 bases from V and 1 from J; bases not matched to a gene: 2. This CDR3 reads CASSRQGNYGYTF. The CDR3 DNA follows: TGTGCCAGCAGTCGACAGGGTAACTATGGCTACACCTTC.

This clone was seen more than once but under ten times. The rearrangement links TRBV12-3 or TRBV12-4 to TRBJ2-5, with no clear D. This CDR3 is 13 amino acids long. Trimming shortened V by 3 bases and J by 5 bases, and 10 bases separated the two germline ends. The CDR3 nucleotides read TGTGCCAGCAGTTTGAGGCTGTTGGAGACCCAGTACTTC. Translation: CASSLRLLETQYF.

This clone has only one observation. The rearrangement uses TRBV19 and TRBJ1-5, with 7 bases that match TRBD1. CDR1 and CDR2 from the germline V gene are LNHDA and SQIVND (reference sequence). V was pared by 3 bases and J by 2 bases, with 7 bases of the junction left unmatched. This CDR3 has 16 residues. The CDR3 reads CASSIGGGQGNQPQHF. CDR3 bases: TGTGCCAGTAGTATCGGGGGCGGACAGGGCAATCAGCCCCAGCATTTT.

The V call is TRBV6-5, the J call TRBJ1-4; no reliable D call. CDR1 and CDR2 (germline): MNHEY, SVGAGI. Between the trimmed V and J ends, which lost 8 bases and 5 bases, there was a span of 12 bases. This CDR3 has 13 amino acids. DNA of the CDR3: TGTGCCAGCTCGGCGGAGGTGAATGAAAAACTGTTTTTT. As protein: CASSAEVNEKLFF.

The V gene is TRBV19, the J gene TRBJ2-1, with 11 bases matching TRBD2. Germline CDR1 and CDR2: LNHDA and SQIVND (reference sequence). The V gene end was trimmed by 7 bases and the J gene end by 8 bases; junction bases not matched to a gene: 10. The CDR3 spans 15 residues. CDR3 amino acids: CASKSTSGGSYEQFF. The CDR3 nucleotides are TGTGCCAGTAAAAGCACTAGCGGGGGCAGCTATGAGCAGTTCTTC.

In its sample, this clone was seen a few times. The chain links TRBV4-1 to TRBJ1-6; maybe TRBD1 (5 bases). V was clipped by 0 bases and J by 7 bases, with 13 bases between them. The CDR3 consists of 16 residues. The germline V gene has CDR1 MGHRA and CDR2 YSYEKL. The CDR3 is CASSQDPRGRNSPLHF. The CDR3 DNA is TGCGCCAGCAGCCAAGATCCTCGGGGGAGAAATTCACCCCTCCACTTT.

The rearrangement joins TRBV5-4 to TRBJ1-3; D perhaps matches TRBD1 (6 bases). Trimming took 4 bases from V and 0 from J, leaving 11 bases between them. The germline CDR1 and CDR2 sequences are SGHNT and YYREEE (reference sequence). The CDR3 extends over 15 amino acids. The chain's CDR3 is CASSQGGFSGNTIYF. The CDR3 DNA sequence: TGTGCCAGCAGCCAAGGGGGTTTCTCTGGAAACACCATATATTTT.

The chain is built from TRBV5-1 and TRBJ1-1; 7 nucleotides align to TRBD1. V shed 4 bases and J 0 bases; nucleotides not matched to a gene: 3. CDR1 and CDR2 from the germline V gene are SGHRS and YFSETQ. This CDR3 region has 14 residues. The DNA for the CDR3 is TGCGCCAGCAGCCTAGGACAGGTGAACACTGAAGCTTTCTTT. This encodes CASSLGQVNTEAFF.

J is TRBJ2-5 and V is TRBV20-1; weak D call: TRBD1 (6 bases). This CDR3 spans 11 amino acids. The germline V and J ends were trimmed by 7 bases and 5 bases, with 11 bases remaining between them. The germline V gene encodes CDR1 DFQATT and CDR2 SNEGSKA (reference sequence). This CDR3 is CSVGALETQYF. CDR3 bases: TGCAGTGTGGGGGCTTTGGAGACCCAGTACTTC.

The chain employs TRBV7-6 and TRBJ2-5; perhaps TRBD1 as D (5 bases). V lost 5 bases and J lost 4, with 17 bases in between. This CDR3 comprises 15 residues. Per germline, CDR1 SGHVS and CDR2 FNYEAQ. The CDR3 DNA reads as TGTGCCAGCAGCCCTTACTTAGGGGATGGAGAGACCCAGTACTTC. This codes for CASSPYLGDGETQYF.

V and J are TRBV13 and TRBJ2-5; no firm D call. V gave up 5 bases and J gave up 2 bases, with 9 bases separating them. The CDR3 length is 13 residues. Germline V lookup: CDR1 PRHDT, CDR2 FYEKMQ (reference sequence). CDR3 amino acids: CASSRNLQETQYF. In DNA form, the CDR3 reads TGTGCCAGCAGCCGTAATTTACAAGAGACCCAGTACTTC.

The rearrangement joins TRBV7-3 to TRBJ2-6; TRBD1 matches at 7 bases. There are 17 residues in the CDR3. V gave up 0 bases and J gave up 4 bases; unmatched junction bases: 6. The germline V gene has CDR1 SGHTA and CDR2 FQGTGA. CDR3 nucleotide sequence: TGTGCCAGCAGCTTAACCCCCGGGACAGCAGGGGCCAACGTCCTGACTTTC. This translates into CASSLTPGTAGANVLTF.

The chain carries TRBV7-2 and TRBJ1-3; D is unclear. The CDR3 length is 15 residues. With 4 bases removed from V and 3 bases from J, the gap between germline ends came to 13 bases. Per the germline V gene, CDR1 is SGHTA and CDR2 is FQGNSA. In DNA, the CDR3 is TGTGCCAGCAGCTCGCGGCGCGGGGTTGGAAACACCATATATTTT. This gives the protein CASSSRRGVGNTIYF.

The chain has TRBV7-8 and TRBJ1-3, with 10 nucleotides matching TRBD1. From germline, CDR1 is SGHVS and CDR2 FQNEAQ. J lost 0 bases, V lost 5 bases, and 10 bases had no gene match. The CDR3 spans 18 residues. Written as DNA, the CDR3 is TGTGCCAGCAGCCGGCGACAGGGGGCGAGCATCTCTGGAAACACCATATATTTT. Protein product: CASSRRQGASISGNTIYF.

The chain couples TRBV11-3 to TRBJ1-1; 11 bases agree with TRBD1. After removal of 4 bases from V and 0 bases from J, the junction contained 4 bases not matched to a gene. Germline CDR1 is SGHNT and CDR2 is YENEEA. This CDR3 region has 16 residues. The CDR3: CASSSGQGAMNTEAFF. DNA of the CDR3: TGTGCCAGCAGCTCCGGACAGGGGGCAATGAACACTGAAGCTTTCTTT.

The chain links TRBV7-2 to TRBJ1-2, with D tentatively TRBD1 (5 bases). The V and J ends lost 6 bases and 4 bases respectively, with 18 bases between them. The germline V gene encodes CDR1 SGHTA and CDR2 FQGNSA. The CDR3 consists of 15 residues. For the CDR3, the DNA is TGTGCCAGCAGACCCCCAGGGAGGGTAGGCTATGGCTACACCTTC. It codes for CASRPPGRVGYGYTF. The full variable domain, completed using reference TRBV7-2 and TRBJ1-2, is GAGVSQSPSNKVTEKGKDVELRCDPISGHTALYWYRQSLGQGLEFLIYFQGNSAPDKSGLPSDRFSAERTGGSVSTLTIQRTQQEDSAVYLCASRPPGRVGYGYTFGSGTRLTVV.

As regards this clone: The germline gene is not matched at one end of the junction; a read error may be the cause. This chain links TRBV10-3 with TRBJ1-1; D remains unclear. CDR1 and CDR2 from the germline V gene are ENHRY and SYGVKD. This CDR3 is 14 amino acids long. In DNA form, the CDR3 reads TGTGCCACCAGTGATTCGACGGGGAACACTGAAGCTTTCTTT. This encodes CATSDSTGNTEAFF.